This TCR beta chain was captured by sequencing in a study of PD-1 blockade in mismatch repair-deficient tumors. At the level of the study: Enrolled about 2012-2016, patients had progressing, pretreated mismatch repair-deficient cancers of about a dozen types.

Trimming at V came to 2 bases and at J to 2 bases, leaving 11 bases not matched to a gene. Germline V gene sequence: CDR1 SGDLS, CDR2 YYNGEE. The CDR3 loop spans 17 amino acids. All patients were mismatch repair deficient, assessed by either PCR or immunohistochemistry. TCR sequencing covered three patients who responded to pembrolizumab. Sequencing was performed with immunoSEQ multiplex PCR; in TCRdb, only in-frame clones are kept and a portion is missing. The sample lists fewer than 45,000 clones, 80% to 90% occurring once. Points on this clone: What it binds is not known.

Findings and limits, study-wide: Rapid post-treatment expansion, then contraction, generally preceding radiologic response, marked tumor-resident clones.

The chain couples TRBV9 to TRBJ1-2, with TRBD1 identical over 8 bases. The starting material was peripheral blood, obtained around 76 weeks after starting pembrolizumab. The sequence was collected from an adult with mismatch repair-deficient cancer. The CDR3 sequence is CASSVRDRPIENYGYTF. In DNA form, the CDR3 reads TGTGCCAGCAGCGTCCGGGACAGGCCCATCGAAAACTATGGCTACACCTTC.